The present TCR beta chain was sequenced within a study of T cell repertoires in aging, cancer and after chemotherapy. In the study overall: Donors were grouped into six age bands spanning 30 or younger through 70 or older. Glioblastoma patients receiving temozolomide-based therapy gave paired samples before and after chemotherapy.

Peripheral blood genomic DNA, not sorted cells or RNA, was the template. Worth noting for this clonotype: Its matching antigen is unknown.

Multiplex touch-down PCR with TRB-A/B primers amplified rearranged V-D-J TRB sequences. One entry per CDR3 protein, called by TCRdb with MiXCR from the multiplex PCR reads. Of about 1,700 distinct CDR3 sequences listed, approximately 40% are singletons. The CDR3 covers 18 residues. Looked up from germline, CDR1 is SGHAT and CDR2 is FQNNGV. V lost 5 bases, J lost 5 bases, and 16 bases stayed unmatched. The study's findings and limits: Median generation probability rose over the chemotherapy interval in each cancer cohort, suggesting rebound thymic output.

Input material: blood. The sequence came from a human donor with a solid tumor. The chain joins TRBV11-2 to TRBJ2-3; 10 positions agree with TRBD2. The CDR3 region is CASSLVSGRVTGGDTQYF. The DNA of the CDR3 is TGTGCCAGCAGCCTCGTGAGCGGGAGGGTTACTGGAGGAGATACGCAGTATTTT.